The clone carrying this T cell receptor (beta chain) was counted between two and nine times. The antigen remains unidentified. The source of the sample is a study of cytomegalovirus exposure and HLA in healthy donors. Overall study findings and caveats: Only CMV serostatus was available as immune exposure information.

Germline CDR1 and CDR2: MGHDK and SYGVNS. The CDR3 has 12 residues. V lost 8 bases and J 3 bases, leaving 11 bases between the germline ends. PCR was performed using 60 Vbeta and 13 Jbeta primers. TCRdb's table, derived via immunoSEQ multiplex PCR, lists solely in-frame clones and lacks some. The sample records tens of thousands of clones, around two thirds being singletons. This chain uses TRBV25-1 with TRBJ2-7; D may be TRBD2 (5 bases). This receptor was identified in a woman between 50 and 59 years old in good health and CMV-seropositive. The sample was PBMCs. As DNA, the CDR3 is TGTGCCAGCCGAGGGAGTTACTACGAGCAGTACTTC. Amino acid sequence: CASRGSYYEQYF.